The 2 T cell receptor beta chains below were found in one sample sequenced in a study of blood T cell repertoires in COVID-19. Repertoires were generated with immunoSEQ multiplex PCR, while TCRdb's copy carries only in-frame clones and drops some. The top ten clones hold 6.9% of a sample with 250,000 to 300,000 clones, around 89% of them seen once. The sample was peripheral blood. The receptor set was obtained from a woman aged 25 to 39 who had recovered from COVID-19.

The V and J genes are TRBV25-1 and TRBJ2-4; D might be TRBD1 (5 bases). Germline V gene data show CDR1 as MGHDK and CDR2 as SYGVNS. The ends were cut back, 7 bases at V and 7 bases at J, with 14 bases in the middle. CDR3 length equals 13 residues. The CDR3 region has the DNA TGTGCCAGCATGGGGCAGTCGAGGAACATTCAGTACTTC. Translation gives CASMGQSRNIQYF. Variable domain in full (rest from reference TRBV25-1 and TRBJ2-4): EADIYQTPRYLVIGTGKKITLECSQTMGHDKMYWYQQDPGMELHLIHYSYGVNSTEKGDLSSESTVSRIRTEHFPLTLESARPSHTSQYLCASMGQSRNIQYFGAGTRLSVL.

The sample holds one count of this clone. The chain couples TRBV4-2 to TRBJ2-3, with 8 bases identical to TRBD1. This CDR3 comprises 14 residues. V shed 1 base and J 6 bases; nucleotides not matched to a gene: 3. The germline V gene encodes CDR1 LGHNA and CDR2 YNFKEQ. The CDR3 spells CASSQGTGPDTQYF. In nucleotides, the CDR3 is TGTGCCAGCAGCCAAGGGACAGGGCCCGATACGCAGTATTTT.